The sequence of this TCR beta chain was determined in a study of vaccination and CD4 T cells after COVID-19. Study-level background: Control cultures were supplied with a CEFX pool, an HIV-1 Nef pool, or no peptide at all.

As concerns this clonotype: What it binds is unknown.

Germline V gives CDR1 SGHAT, CDR2 FQNNGV. V was clipped by 0 bases and J by 4 bases, with 9 bases between them. The CDR3 covers 14 residues. Cultured CD4+ T-cell DNA underwent Oncomine TCR Beta short-read sequencing. TCRdb re-analysed the PCR reads in MiXCR, keeping a single row per CDR3 protein. The sample carries 14,000 to 15,000 distinct CDR3 sequences, roughly two fifths recorded once. Treatment noted: approximately 9-day PBMC culture with coronavirus spike peptide pools or control peptides (ViraFEST assay). Source material: CD4+ T cells from blood, cultured in vitro. This chain joins TRBV11-2 and TRBJ1-2; no definite D call. The receptor was derived from a human donor who had recovered from COVID-19. The CDR3 nucleotides are TGTGCCAGCAGCTTAGACGCCACCCGCTATGGCTACACCTTC. Translation gives CASSLDATRYGYTF.